This T cell receptor beta chain is from a study of CD8 T cells in Susac syndrome. A quantity of about 0.5 to 1 ug RNA underwent reverse transcription using random hexamers. TCRdb processed the immunoSEQ multiplex PCR reads anew with MiXCR; each CDR3 protein has one entry. The sample consists of 150,000 to 200,000 distinct CDR3 sequences, about 95% of them appearing once. This CDR3 is 12 amino acids long. With 5 bases removed from V and 0 bases from J, the gap between germline ends came to 5 bases. Looked up from germline, CDR1 is GTSNPN and CDR2 is SVGIG (reference sequence). TCR beta was sequenced from blood CD8+ and CD4+ T cells. TEMRA cells were FACS-enriched, unlike CD8+ and CD4+ T cells, which were negatively isolated.

This receptor was identified in a human donor in good health. The V gene is TRBV30, the J gene TRBJ1-5; no firm D call. Source material: CD4+ T cells from PBMCs. Here the CDR3 reads CAWDNSNQPQHF. DNA of the CDR3: TGTGCCTGGGATAATAGCAATCAGCCCCAGCATTTT.